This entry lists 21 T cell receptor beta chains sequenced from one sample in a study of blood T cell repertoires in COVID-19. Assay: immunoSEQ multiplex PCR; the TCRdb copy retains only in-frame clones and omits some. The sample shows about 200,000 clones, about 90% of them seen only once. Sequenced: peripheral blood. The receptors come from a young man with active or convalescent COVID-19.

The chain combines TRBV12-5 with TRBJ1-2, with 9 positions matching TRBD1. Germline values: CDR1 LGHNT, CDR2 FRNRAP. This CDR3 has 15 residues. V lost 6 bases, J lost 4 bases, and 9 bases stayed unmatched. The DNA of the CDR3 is TGTGCTAGTGGACCCGAAACAGGGGGCAGCTATGGCTACACCTTC. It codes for CASGPETGGSYGYTF.

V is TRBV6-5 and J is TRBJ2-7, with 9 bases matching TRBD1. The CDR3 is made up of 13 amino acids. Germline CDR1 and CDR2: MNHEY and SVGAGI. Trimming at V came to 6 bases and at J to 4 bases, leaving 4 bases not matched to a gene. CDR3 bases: TGTGCCAGCAGAGGGACAGGGAAATACGAGCAGTACTTC. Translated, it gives CASRGTGKYEQYF.

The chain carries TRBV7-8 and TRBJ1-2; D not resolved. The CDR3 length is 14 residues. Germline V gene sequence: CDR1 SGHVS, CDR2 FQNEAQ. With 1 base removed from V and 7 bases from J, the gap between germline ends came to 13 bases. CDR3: CASSLDERVAGYTF. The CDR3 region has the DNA TGTGCCAGCAGCTTAGATGAGAGGGTAGCTGGCTACACCTTC.

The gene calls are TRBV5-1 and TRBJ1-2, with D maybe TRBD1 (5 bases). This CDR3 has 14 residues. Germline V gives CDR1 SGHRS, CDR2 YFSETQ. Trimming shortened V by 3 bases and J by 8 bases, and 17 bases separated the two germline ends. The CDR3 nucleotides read TGCGCCAGCAGCTGGGGGACTGCTCCGACGGGCTACACCTTC. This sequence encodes CASSWGTAPTGYTF.

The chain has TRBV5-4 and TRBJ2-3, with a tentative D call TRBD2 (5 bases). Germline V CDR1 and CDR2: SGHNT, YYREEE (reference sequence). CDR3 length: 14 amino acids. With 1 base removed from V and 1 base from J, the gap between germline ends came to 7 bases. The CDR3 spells CASSLPGGTDTQYF. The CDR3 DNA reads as TGTGCCAGCAGCTTGCCCGGGGGCACAGATACGCAGTATTTT.

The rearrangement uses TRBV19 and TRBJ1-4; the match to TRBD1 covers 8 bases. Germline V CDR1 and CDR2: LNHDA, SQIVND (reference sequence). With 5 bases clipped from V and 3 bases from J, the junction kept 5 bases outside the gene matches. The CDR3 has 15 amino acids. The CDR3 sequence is CASSLGQGSNEKLFF. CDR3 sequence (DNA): TGTGCCAGTAGTCTCGGACAGGGCTCTAATGAAAAACTGTTTTTT. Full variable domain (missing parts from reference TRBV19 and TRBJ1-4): DGGITQSPKYLFRKEGQNVTLSCEQNLNHDAMYWYRQDPGQGLRLIYYSQIVNDFQKGDIAEGYSVSREKKESFPLTVTSAQKNPTAFYLCASSLGQGSNEKLFFGSGTQLSVL.

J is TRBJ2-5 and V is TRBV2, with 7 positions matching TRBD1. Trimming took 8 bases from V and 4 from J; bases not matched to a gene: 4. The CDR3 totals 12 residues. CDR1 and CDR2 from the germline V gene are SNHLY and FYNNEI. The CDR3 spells CASDRDRETQYF. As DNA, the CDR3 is TGTGCCAGCGACAGGGACCGAGAGACCCAGTACTTC.

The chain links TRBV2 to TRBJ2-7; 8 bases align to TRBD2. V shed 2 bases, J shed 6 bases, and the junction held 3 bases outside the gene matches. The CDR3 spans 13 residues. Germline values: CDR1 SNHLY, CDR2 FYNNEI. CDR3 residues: CASSESTSGEQYF. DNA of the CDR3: TGTGCCAGCAGTGAATCAACTAGCGGCGAGCAGTACTTC.

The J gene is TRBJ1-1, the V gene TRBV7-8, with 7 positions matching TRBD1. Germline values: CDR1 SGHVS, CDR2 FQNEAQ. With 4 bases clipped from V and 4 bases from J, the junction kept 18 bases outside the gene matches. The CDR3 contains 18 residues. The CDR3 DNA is TGTGCCAGCAGCTCAACCCCCGGACAGGCGTCCCGCTCCACTGAAGCTTTCTTT. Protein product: CASSSTPGQASRSTEAFF.

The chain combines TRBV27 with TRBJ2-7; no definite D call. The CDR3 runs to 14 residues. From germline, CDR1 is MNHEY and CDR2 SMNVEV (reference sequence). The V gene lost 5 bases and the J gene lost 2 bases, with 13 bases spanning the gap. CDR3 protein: CASSGKEATYEQYF. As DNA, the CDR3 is TGTGCCAGCAGTGGAAAAGAGGCTACCTACGAGCAGTACTTC.

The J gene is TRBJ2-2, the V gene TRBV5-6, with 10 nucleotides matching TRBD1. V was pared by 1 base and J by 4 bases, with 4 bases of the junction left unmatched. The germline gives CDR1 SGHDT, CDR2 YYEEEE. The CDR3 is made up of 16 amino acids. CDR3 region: CASSLRQGASTGELFF. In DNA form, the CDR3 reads TGTGCCAGCAGCTTGAGACAGGGGGCGAGCACCGGGGAGCTGTTTTTT.

The CDR3 DNA follows: TGCGCCAGCAGCCAAGGCCCTAGGGCGGGAGGGCCCGAGCAGTACTTC. This encodes CASSQGPRAGGPEQYF. This chain connects TRBV4-3 to TRBJ2-7; 9 nucleotides match TRBD2. Germline CDR1 is LGHNA and CDR2 is YSLEER. The CDR3 consists of 16 residues. V was clipped by 1 base and J by 6 bases; unmatched bases: 10.

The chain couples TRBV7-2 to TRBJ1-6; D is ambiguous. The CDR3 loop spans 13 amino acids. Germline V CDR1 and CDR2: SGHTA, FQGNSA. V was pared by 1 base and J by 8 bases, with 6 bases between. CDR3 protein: CASSLGRDSPLHF. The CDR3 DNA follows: TGTGCCAGCAGCTTAGGGAGGGATTCACCCCTCCACTTT.

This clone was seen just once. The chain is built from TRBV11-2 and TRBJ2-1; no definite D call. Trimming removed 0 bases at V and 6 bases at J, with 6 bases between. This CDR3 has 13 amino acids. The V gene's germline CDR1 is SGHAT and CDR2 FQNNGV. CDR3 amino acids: CASSLEYGNEQFF. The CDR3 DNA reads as TGTGCCAGCAGCTTAGAATACGGCAATGAGCAGTTCTTC.

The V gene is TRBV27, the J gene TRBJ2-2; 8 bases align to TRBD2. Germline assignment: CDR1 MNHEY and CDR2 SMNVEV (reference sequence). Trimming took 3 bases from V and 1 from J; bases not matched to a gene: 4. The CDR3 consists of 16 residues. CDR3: CASSFTSGGNTGELFF. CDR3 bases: TGTGCCAGCAGTTTTACTAGCGGAGGGAACACCGGGGAGCTGTTTTTT.

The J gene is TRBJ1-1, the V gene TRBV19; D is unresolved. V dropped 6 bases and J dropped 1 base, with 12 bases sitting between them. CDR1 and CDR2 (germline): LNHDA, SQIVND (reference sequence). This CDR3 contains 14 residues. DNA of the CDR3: TGTGCCAGTAGCCCGCTCACAACGAACACTGAAGCTTTCTTT. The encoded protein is CASSPLTTNTEAFF.

CDR3 amino acids: CASKDISGANVLTF. CDR3 nucleotide sequence: TGTGCCAGCAAAGACATATCTGGGGCCAACGTCCTGACTTTC. The chain is built from TRBV6-5 and TRBJ2-6; D gene uncertain. With 7 bases removed from V and 1 base from J, the gap between germline ends came to 8 bases. The CDR3 is 14 amino acids. Germline loops: CDR1 MNHEY, CDR2 SVGAGI.

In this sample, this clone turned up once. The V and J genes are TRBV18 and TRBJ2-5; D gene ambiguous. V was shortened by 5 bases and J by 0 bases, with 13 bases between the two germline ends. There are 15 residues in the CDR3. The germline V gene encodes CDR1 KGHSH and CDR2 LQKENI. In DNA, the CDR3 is TGTGCCAGCTCAGCGATACCTTACGACCAAGAGACCCAGTACTTC. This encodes CASSAIPYDQETQYF.

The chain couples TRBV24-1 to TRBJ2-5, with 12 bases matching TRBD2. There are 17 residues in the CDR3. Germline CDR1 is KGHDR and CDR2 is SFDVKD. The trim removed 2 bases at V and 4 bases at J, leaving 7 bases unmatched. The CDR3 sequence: CATSDWTTSGRSETQYF. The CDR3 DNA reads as TGTGCCACCAGTGATTGGACGACTAGCGGGAGATCAGAGACCCAGTACTTC.

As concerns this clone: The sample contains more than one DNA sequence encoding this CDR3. CDR3 sequence: CASSPGTDSNQPQHF. The CDR3 DNA follows: TGTGCCAGCAGTCCCGGGACAGATAGCAATCAGCCCCAGCATTTT. This sequence joins TRBV6-5 and TRBJ1-5, with 7 bases aligning to TRBD1. Germline V lookup: CDR1 MNHEY, CDR2 SVGAGI. This CDR3 is 15 amino acids long. Unmatched junction bases numbered 4, after V lost 5 bases and J lost 0 bases.

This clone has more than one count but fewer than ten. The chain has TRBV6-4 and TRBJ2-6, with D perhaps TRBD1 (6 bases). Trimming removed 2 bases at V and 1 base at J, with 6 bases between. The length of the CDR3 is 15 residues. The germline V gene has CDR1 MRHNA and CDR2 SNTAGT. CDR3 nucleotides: TGTGCCAGCAGTGACGACAGGTCTGGGGCCAACGTCCTGACTTTC. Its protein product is CASSDDRSGANVLTF.